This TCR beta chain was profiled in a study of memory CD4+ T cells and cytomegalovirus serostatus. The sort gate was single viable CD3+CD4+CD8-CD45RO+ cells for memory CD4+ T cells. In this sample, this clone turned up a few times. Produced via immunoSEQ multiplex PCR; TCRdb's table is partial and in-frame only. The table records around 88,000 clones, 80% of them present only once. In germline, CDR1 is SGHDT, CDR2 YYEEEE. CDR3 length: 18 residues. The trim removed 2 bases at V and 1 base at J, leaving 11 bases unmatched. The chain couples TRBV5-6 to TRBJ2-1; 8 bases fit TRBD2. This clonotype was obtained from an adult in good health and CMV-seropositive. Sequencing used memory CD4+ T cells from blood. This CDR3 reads CASSFRTTSAFSYNEQFF. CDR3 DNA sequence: TGTGCCAGCAGCTTCCGTACGACTAGCGCATTTTCCTACAATGAGCAGTTCTTC. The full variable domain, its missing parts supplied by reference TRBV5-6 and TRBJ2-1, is DAGVTQSPTHLIKTRGQQVTLRCSPKSGHDTVSWYQQALGQGPQFIFQYYEEEERQRGNFPDRFSGHQFPNYSSELNVNALLLGDSALYLCASSFRTTSAFSYNEQFFGPGTRLTVL.